The source of this T cell receptor (beta chain) is a study of blood T cell repertoires in COVID-19. Study overall: Samples of COVID-19 (acute and convalescent) were obtained from the United States, Italy and Spain.

The protocol was immunoSEQ multiplex PCR, while the TCRdb copy is restricted to in-frame clones and leaves out a portion. The sample shows fewer than 350,000 clones, 90% of them seen only once. With V trimmed by 3 bases and J by 4 bases, 6 bases remained unmatched. CDR1 and CDR2 (germline): KGHDR, SFDVKD. CDR3 length equals 16 residues. Those who participated ranged in age from roughly 18 to 100 years and resided in about two dozen US areas. Participant-given clinical history determined each cohort assignment. V and J are TRBV24-1 and TRBJ2-3, with 10 bases fitting TRBD1. The source of this sequence is a woman in her twenties or thirties with acute COVID-19. Sequencing was done on a sample of PBMCs or T cells enriched from blood (not recorded which). CDR3 coding DNA: TGTGCCACCAGTGATACGGGACAGGGGACCCCAGATACGCAGTATTTT. It yields the protein CATSDTGQGTPDTQYF.